Listed here are 23 T cell receptor beta chains from one sample, sequenced in a study of naive and memory T cell subsets (dated by TCRdb to 2016 to 2017). Receptors were amplified or captured by UMI-ligation and nested PCR. The data were produced on an Illumina MiSeq. The beta constant-region primer consisted of an equimolar mixture of two oligonucleotides that together covered TRBC1 and TRBC2. TCRdb itself trimmed the public reads at Q25 with fastp, ran MiXCR and retained productive beta chains. For every CDR3 protein sequence, its rows merge into one entry that carries the most common genes and DNA. The sample records 70,000 to 95,000 distinct CDR3 sequences, roughly 7% of which are singletons. The ten top clones hold 1.5% to 2% of the sample. Sequencing was performed on central memory CD4+ T cells from blood. The intended sense of this specimen's cell subset or site label: central memory, CD45RA- CD27+. Receptor source: a human donor in good health.

In the case of this clonotype: This may be a read error, as it is one base from a much larger clone. The V gene is TRBV7-3, the J gene TRBJ1-6, with no clear D. The CDR3 is 15 residues long. CDR1 is SGHTA and CDR2 is FQGTGA in the germline V gene. Trimming took off 3 bases at V and 6 bases at J, with 12 bases between the two ends. The CDR3 DNA follows: TGTGCCAGCAGCTTTAGCGTACCTACTAATTCACCCCTCCACTTT. Protein product: CASSFSVPTNSPLHF. The complete variable domain, with remaining parts taken from reference TRBV7-3 and TRBJ1-6, reads GAGVSQTPSNKVTEKGKYVELRCDPISGHTALYWYRQSLGQGPEFLIYFQGTGAADDSGLPNDRFFAVRPEGSVSTLKIQRTERGDSAVYLCASSFSVPTNSPLHFGNGTRLTVT.

The chain couples TRBV29-1 to TRBJ2-1; D unclear. CDR1 is SQVTM and CDR2 is ANQGSEA in the germline V gene. This CDR3 contains 13 residues. Trimming took off 3 bases at V and 5 bases at J, with 11 bases between the two ends. The CDR3 here is CSVDFRRNNEQFF. The CDR3 nucleotides read TGCAGCGTTGATTTTAGGCGAAACAATGAGCAGTTCTTC.

The V call is TRBV5-1, the J call TRBJ2-7; 10 bases match TRBD1. V gave up 7 bases and J gave up 4 bases; unmatched junction bases: 8. The CDR3 is made up of 14 amino acids. CDR1 SGHRS and CDR2 YFSETQ come from the germline V gene. CDR3 in amino acids: CASGKGQGTYEQYF. Here the CDR3 DNA reads TGCGCCAGCGGAAAGGGACAGGGGACGTACGAGCAGTACTTC. Drawing the rest from reference TRBV5-1 and TRBJ2-7, the complete variable domain is KAGVTQTPRYLIKTRGQQVTLSCSPISGHRSVSWYQQTPGQGLQFLFEYFSETQRNKGNFPGRFSGRQFSNSRSEMNVSTLELGDSALYLCASGKGQGTYEQYFGPGTRLTVT.

About this clonotype: A much larger clone is a single base away; this may be a read error. The chain is built from TRBV29-1 and TRBJ1-5, with D uncertain. Germline assignment: CDR1 SQVTM and CDR2 ANQGSEA. Trimming took 6 bases from V and 6 from J, leaving 18 bases between them. The CDR3 length is 14 residues. The CDR3 DNA is TGCAGCGTCCGAGATGCGGGTCTGATTCAGCCCCAGCATTTT. Amino acid sequence: CSVRDAGLIQPQHF. The variable domain in full, with the rest retrieved from reference TRBV29-1 and TRBJ1-5, is SAVISQKPSRDICQRGTSLTIQCQVDSQVTMMFWYRQQPGQSLTLIATANQGSEATYESGFVIDKFPISRPNLTFSTLTVSNMSPEDSSIYLCSVRDAGLIQPQHFGDGTRLSIL.

This clonotype showed up many times. This chain connects TRBV12-3 or TRBV12-4 to TRBJ1-6; D gene uncertain. Trimming took off 8 bases at V and 7 bases at J, with 15 bases between the two ends. CDR3 length: 14 amino acids. The CDR3 DNA reads as TGTGCCAGCTCTTCTCAACTGGACAATTCACCCCTCCACTTT. Translating it yields CASSSQLDNSPLHF.

V is TRBV29-1 and J is TRBJ1-2, with a possible D match to TRBD1 (6 bases). Germline V lookup: CDR1 SQVTM, CDR2 ANQGSEA. The CDR3 contains 14 residues. Trimming pared 4 bases from V and 0 bases from J, leaving 12 bases between. The CDR3: CSVGDIRANYGYTF. The DNA of the CDR3 is TGCAGCGTTGGGGACATCCGAGCTAACTATGGCTACACCTTC.

This chain connects TRBV12-3 or TRBV12-4 to TRBJ2-7, with TRBD1 matching 9 bases. This CDR3 comprises 13 residues. The trim removed 7 bases at V and 6 bases at J, leaving 7 bases unmatched. The CDR3 DNA reads as TGTGCCAGCACCAGGGACAGGGAAGGCGAGCAGTACTTC. This translates into CASTRDREGEQYF.

The sample holds a few counts of this clonotype. The rearrangement uses TRBV9 and TRBJ2-1, with 12 bases aligning to TRBD2. V lost 2 bases and J lost 0; bases outside the gene matches: 9. Germline V CDR1 and CDR2: SGDLS, YYNGEE. This CDR3 comprises 19 residues. CDR3 sequence: CASSVETSGGRSSYNEQFF. CDR3 DNA sequence: TGTGCCAGCAGCGTCGAGACTAGCGGGGGCCGTAGCTCCTACAATGAGCAGTTCTTC.

This clonotype has at least ten counts. The V and J genes are TRBV6-2 or TRBV6-3 and TRBJ2-6; TRBD1 matches at 8 bases. Germline V gene sequence: CDR1 MNHEY, CDR2 SVGEGT. The CDR3 contains 19 residues. Germline trimming cut 6 bases from V and 0 bases from J; bases unmatched to any gene: 13. The CDR3, as DNA: TGTGCCAGCAGGCCCCACGCGACAGGGGTTAGCTCTGGGGCCAACGTCCTGACTTTC. Amino acids: CASRPHATGVSSGANVLTF.

This clonotype was found a few times. V usage is TRBV6-1 and J usage is TRBJ1-5; D is unclear. Trimming pared 7 bases from V and 0 bases from J, leaving 16 bases between. The CDR3 is 16 amino acids. Looked up from germline, CDR1 is MNHNS and CDR2 is SASEGT. CDR3 sequence (DNA): TGTGCCAGCACGGTAGGCAGTTCCTATAGCAATCAGCCCCAGCATTTT. Translation: CASTVGSSYSNQPQHF.

This chain links TRBV20-1 with TRBJ2-2; D is uncertain. Trimming stripped 6 bases from V and 5 bases from J, with 13 bases between. Germline loops: CDR1 DFQATT, CDR2 SNEGSKA (reference sequence). The CDR3 is 13 residues long. CDR3: CSATGPITGELFF. CDR3 DNA: TGCAGTGCAACGGGTCCTATAACCGGGGAGCTGTTTTTT.

The rearrangement links TRBV7-3 to TRBJ2-7; D might be TRBD1 (5 bases). The V end lost 5 bases, the J end lost 2 bases, and 22 bases lay between the germline ends. The CDR3 loop spans 17 amino acids. Per the germline V gene, CDR1 is SGHTA and CDR2 is FQGTGA. The CDR3 loop is CASSLAVEGVPAYEQYF. CDR3 DNA sequence: TGTGCCAGCAGCCTGGCCGTCGAAGGGGTTCCCGCCTACGAGCAGTACTTC.

This clonotype showed up many times. The gene calls are TRBV12-2 and TRBJ1-5; the table gives TRBD1 as D, unverified against the DNA. TRBV12-2 is assigned pseudogene status. CDR3 length: 18 residues. CDR3 amino acids: CASRLASGQGPSNQPQHF. CDR3 sequence (DNA): TGTGCAAGTCGCTTAGCGTCAGGACAGGGGCCTAGCAATCAGCCCCAGCATTTT.

This clonotype occurred a few times. CDR3 protein: CSALDRKAYNEQFF. CDR3 bases: TGCAGTGCTCTAGACAGAAAAGCCTACAATGAGCAGTTCTTC. The rearrangement uses TRBV20-1 and TRBJ2-1, with D possibly TRBD1 on 5 matching bases. V was pared by 5 bases and J by 2 bases, with 13 bases between. This CDR3 is built from 14 residues. The V gene's germline CDR1 is DFQATT and CDR2 SNEGSKA (reference sequence).

This clonotype was observed many times. The gene calls are TRBV11-1 and TRBJ2-1; 7 nucleotides align to TRBD2. The germline CDR1 and CDR2 sequences are SGHAT and FQDESV (reference sequence). The CDR3 has 18 residues. V was clipped by 4 bases and J by 1 base; unmatched bases: 13. CDR3 sequence (DNA): TGTGCCAGCAGCTCCAGTTGGGGCGGGGGACCTTCCTACAATGAGCAGTTCTTC. This codes for CASSSSWGGGPSYNEQFF.

The chain is built from TRBV20-1 and TRBJ1-4; D is unclear. V was trimmed by 3 bases and J by 2 bases, leaving 13 bases between them. Germline-derived CDR1 and CDR2 are DFQATT and SNEGSKA (reference sequence). This CDR3 comprises 15 residues. In DNA, the CDR3 is TGCAGTGCTAGCCAGCCCCGGAGGACTAATGAAAAACTGTTTTTT. Translation: CSASQPRRTNEKLFF.

This clonotype was observed a few times. The gene calls are TRBV20-1 and TRBJ2-7; weak D call: TRBD1 (6 bases). The V end lost 6 bases, the J end lost 6 bases, and 18 bases lay between the germline ends. There are 13 residues in the CDR3. Germline assignment: CDR1 DFQATT and CDR2 SNEGSKA (reference sequence). The CDR3 is CSARMDSLAEQYF. The CDR3 region has the DNA TGCAGTGCAAGGATGGACAGCTTGGCCGAGCAGTACTTC.

This chain uses TRBV5-6 with TRBJ1-5, with 9 bases lining up with TRBD1. The V and J ends lost 1 base and 7 bases, in that order; junction bases with no gene match: 6. The germline CDR1 and CDR2 sequences are SGHDT and YYEEEE. This CDR3 is built from 15 residues. Here the CDR3 reads CASSLNRGQGQPQHF. Here the CDR3 DNA reads TGTGCCAGCAGCTTGAACAGGGGGCAAGGGCAGCCCCAGCATTTT.

This clonotype has at least ten counts. The V and J genes are TRBV5-5 and TRBJ1-1, with D unclear. The CDR3 sequence is 12 residues long. The V end was cut by 2 bases, the J end by 8 bases, with 10 bases between. From germline, CDR1 is SGHKS and CDR2 YYEKEE (reference sequence). The CDR3 protein is CASSFDGREAFF. CDR3 sequence (DNA): TGTGCCAGCAGCTTTGACGGAAGGGAAGCTTTCTTT. The complete variable domain, with remaining parts taken from reference TRBV5-5 and TRBJ1-1, reads DAGVTQSPTHLIKTRGQQVTLRCSPISGHKSVSWYQQVLGQGPQFIFQYYEKEERGRGNFPDRFSARQFPNYSSELNVNALLLGDSALYLCASSFDGREAFFGQGTRLTVV.

This clonotype showed up just a few times. The rearrangement links TRBV11-2 to TRBJ2-3, with 7 positions matching TRBD2. With 0 bases clipped from V and 0 bases from J, the junction kept 9 bases outside the gene matches. Per the germline V gene, CDR1 is SGHAT and CDR2 is FQNNGV. The CDR3 is 18 amino acids. The CDR3 is CASSLEGPGGASTDTQYF. CDR3 in DNA: TGTGCCAGCAGCTTAGAGGGGCCGGGGGGAGCTAGCACAGATACGCAGTATTTT.

The sample holds many counts of this clonotype. J is TRBJ2-3 and V is TRBV30; 10 bases line up with TRBD2. Trimming removed 4 bases from V and 4 bases from J; junction bases left unmatched: 14. The CDR3 spans 17 residues. The germline gives CDR1 GTSNPN, CDR2 SVGIG (reference sequence). CDR3 sequence (DNA): TGTGCCTGGAAACTAGCGGGACCCCCCCTGGGCCCAGATACGCAGTATTTT. Residues: CAWKLAGPPLGPDTQYF.

This clonotype appeared many times. The chain joins TRBV30 to TRBJ1-2, with 7 bases identical to TRBD1. In germline, CDR1 is GTSNPN, CDR2 SVGIG (reference sequence). The length of the CDR3 is 17 residues. Unmatched junction bases numbered 13, after V lost 3 bases and J lost 0 bases. The CDR3 here is CAWRHTGVSISNYGYTF. In DNA form, the CDR3 reads TGTGCCTGGAGACACACAGGGGTCTCAATTTCTAACTATGGCTACACCTTC.

The V call is TRBV19, the J call TRBJ1-5; 7 bases align to TRBD1. In germline, CDR1 is LNHDA, CDR2 SQIVND (reference sequence). The junction had 7 bases not matched to a gene; V was cut back by 4 bases and J by 4 bases. The CDR3 is 15 residues long. CDR3 nucleotide sequence: TGTGCCAGTAGTAGTGGACAGGTTCGTAATCAGCCCCAGCATTTT. Protein: CASSSGQVRNQPQHF.